A single sample gave rise to the 23 T cell receptor beta chains below, sequenced in a study of blood T cell repertoires in COVID-19. Repertoires were generated with immunoSEQ multiplex PCR, while TCRdb's copy carries only in-frame clones and drops some. Here the sample spans 400,000 to 550,000 clones, 87% being singletons. The sequencing input was PBMCs or T cells enriched from blood (not recorded which). The receptors were gathered from a young woman with acute COVID-19.

V and J are TRBV19 and TRBJ1-1; the D gene is possibly TRBD1 (5 bases). Germline CDR1 reads LNHDA; CDR2 reads SQIVND (reference sequence). The CDR3 has 14 residues. V lost 10 bases to trimming and J lost 4 bases, with 19 bases between them. The CDR3, as DNA: TGTGCCATAAACCCGGGCGGGGGGGGCACTGAAGCTTTCTTT. This codes for CAINPGGGGTEAFF.

This clone was seen just once. The V gene is TRBV14, the J gene TRBJ1-1, with D possibly being TRBD1 (5 bases). Deletions cut 0 bases from V and 10 bases from J, with 9 bases between. Germline V lookup: CDR1 SGHDN, CDR2 FVKESK. This CDR3 has 12 amino acids. CDR3 residues: CASSQDGGVAFF. CDR3 in DNA: TGTGCCAGCAGCCAAGACGGGGGGGTAGCTTTCTTT. The variable domain in full, with the rest retrieved from reference TRBV14 and TRBJ1-1, is EAGVTQFPSHSVIEKGQTVTLRCDPISGHDNLYWYRRVMGKEIKFLLHFVKESKQDESGMPNNRFLAERTGGTYSTLKVQPAELEDSGVYFCASSQDGGVAFFGQGTRLTVV.

This clone was detected only once. The V call is TRBV7-9, the J call TRBJ2-5, with 7 nucleotides matching TRBD1. Germline V gene data show CDR1 as SEHNR and CDR2 as FQNEAQ (reference sequence). The V gene end was trimmed by 5 bases and the J gene end by 3 bases; junction bases not matched to a gene: 6. This CDR3 has 14 residues. CDR3 DNA sequence: TGTGCCAGCAGCATATGGGACAGAGAAGAGACCCAGTACTTC. Protein: CASSIWDREETQYF.

The chain employs TRBV3-1 (or the pseudogene TRBV3-2) and TRBJ2-5; 8 nucleotides line up with TRBD2. The CDR3 contains 15 residues. V trimming: 1 base; J trimming: 4 bases; junction bases outside the gene matches: 5. Germline CDR1 LGHDT, CDR2 YNNKEL (reference sequence). The DNA for the CDR3 is TGTGCCAGCAGCCAAGGAGCGGGGGCTAGAGAGACCCAGTACTTC. Residues: CASSQGAGARETQYF.

The chain couples TRBV7-9 to TRBJ1-1; a weak D match, TRBD1 (6 bases). The length of the CDR3 is 17 residues. Germline CDR1 SEHNR, CDR2 FQNEAQ (reference sequence). V shed 4 bases and J shed 0 bases, with 18 bases lying between them. The CDR3 nucleotides read TGTGCCAGCAGCTCAGAACAGGGTAAACTCTTGAACACTGAAGCTTTCTTT. This translates into CASSSEQGKLLNTEAFF.

The chain couples TRBV2 to TRBJ1-2; a possible D gene is TRBD1 (5 bases). CDR3 length: 14 amino acids. CDR1 and CDR2 (germline): SNHLY, FYNNEI. With 6 bases removed from V and 6 bases from J, the gap between germline ends came to 17 bases. The CDR3 region is CASSTKRRDDGYTF. The CDR3 DNA reads as TGTGCCAGCAGCACCAAACGGCGGGACGATGGCTACACCTTC.

This sequence joins TRBV24-1 and TRBJ1-4, with D perhaps TRBD1 (5 bases). Looked up from germline, CDR1 is KGHDR and CDR2 is SFDVKD. The CDR3 runs 15 residues. V dropped 4 bases and J dropped 8 bases, with 16 bases sitting between them. The CDR3 loop is CATSDRRRGREKLFF. The CDR3 nucleotides are TGTGCCACCAGTGACCGCCGACGGGGGAGGGAAAAACTGTTTTTT.

V is TRBV10-3 and J is TRBJ2-7; 12 bases align to TRBD2. The germline gives CDR1 ENHRY, CDR2 SYGVKD. The CDR3 runs 13 residues. The V segment lost 10 bases and the J segment 7 bases; nucleotides outside the gene matches: 8. This CDR3 is CATLLAGGGEQYF. DNA of the CDR3: TGTGCCACCCTCCTAGCGGGAGGGGGGGAGCAGTACTTC.

A single count supports this clone. V is TRBV7-2 and J is TRBJ2-7; possible D gene TRBD2, 5 bases. CDR1 is SGHTA and CDR2 is FQGNSA in the germline V gene. The CDR3 has 13 amino acids. The ends were cut back, 8 bases at V and 3 bases at J, with 14 bases in the middle. CDR3 in amino acids: CASSRYGNYEQYF. The CDR3 nucleotides are TGTGCCAGCTCCCGTTACGGGAACTACGAGCAGTACTTC.

A remark on this clone: Other DNA sequences in this specimen translate into the identical CDR3. The gene calls are TRBV3-1 (or the pseudogene TRBV3-2) and TRBJ2-7; no reliable D call. V lost 0 bases and J 3 bases, leaving 6 bases between the germline ends. CDR3 size: 13 residues. The germline V gene has CDR1 LGHDT and CDR2 YNNKEL (reference sequence). In DNA, the CDR3 is TGTGCCAGCAGCCAAGATGGCAGCTACGAGCAGTACTTC. This codes for CASSQDGSYEQYF.

This clone was counted a single time. This CDR3 reads CASSEGGGTTYEQYF. The CDR3, as DNA: TGTGCCAGCAGCGAAGGCGGGGGGACTACCTACGAGCAGTACTTC. The J gene is TRBJ2-7, the V gene TRBV9; 8 bases are shared with TRBD2. CDR1 and CDR2 from the germline V gene are SGDLS and YYNGEE. The length of the CDR3 is 15 residues. After removal of 3 bases from V and 2 bases from J, the junction contained 7 bases not matched to a gene.

The chain combines TRBV3-1 (or the pseudogene TRBV3-2) with TRBJ2-1, with 7 bases identical to TRBD2. The CDR3 extends over 16 amino acids. V shed 4 bases, J shed 8 bases, and the junction held 14 bases outside the gene matches. CDR1 is LGHDT, CDR2 YNNKEL, per germline (reference sequence). CDR3 in amino acids: CASSPGGGLNRDEQFF. The CDR3 DNA reads TGTGCCAGCAGCCCCGGCGGGGGACTGAATCGTGATGAGCAGTTCTTC.

The chain recombines TRBV6-1 with TRBJ1-5; D uncertain. CDR3 length: 17 residues. CDR1 is MNHNS, CDR2 SASEGT, per germline. Trimming cost V 3 bases and J 0 bases, with 15 bases left between them. CDR3 coding DNA: TGTGCCAGCAGTGAGCACCGAACAGCTATTAGCAATCAGCCCCAGCATTTT. Protein product: CASSEHRTAISNQPQHF.

The rearrangement links TRBV28 to TRBJ1-1; perhaps TRBD1 as D (5 bases). CDR3 length: 15 residues. Per the germline V gene, CDR1 is MDHEN and CDR2 is SYDVKM. Trimming cost V 3 bases and J 1 base, with 12 bases left between them. The CDR3 DNA sequence: TGTGCCAGCAGTTTCAACAGGAACGGGAACACTGAAGCTTTCTTT. Its translation is CASSFNRNGNTEAFF. The full variable domain, with the rest looked up from reference TRBV28 and TRBJ1-1, is DVKVTQSSRYLVKRTGEKVFLECVQDMDHENMFWYRQDPGLGLRLIYFSYDVKMKEKGDIPEGYSVSREKKERFSLILESASTNQTSMYLCASSFNRNGNTEAFFGQGTRLTVV.

J is TRBJ2-1 and V is TRBV2; D is perhaps TRBD2 (5 bases). V was cut by 3 bases and J by 3 bases, with 12 bases left in between. The CDR3 covers 15 residues. The V gene's germline CDR1 is SNHLY and CDR2 FYNNEI. CDR3 residues: CASSDSRAFYNEQFF. CDR3 coding DNA: TGTGCCAGCAGTGATTCGCGGGCCTTCTACAATGAGCAGTTCTTC.

The gene calls are TRBV25-1 and TRBJ1-2; unclear D gene. CDR3 size: 10 residues. Deletions cut 6 bases from V and 5 bases from J, with 4 bases between. CDR1 and CDR2 from the germline V gene are MGHDK and SYGVNS. The CDR3 protein is CASSRYGYTF. CDR3 sequence (DNA): TGTGCCAGCAGCCGGTATGGCTACACCTTC.

The chain is built from TRBV15 and TRBJ1-1; D is possibly TRBD1 (6 bases). The CDR3 runs to 15 residues. V was trimmed by 3 bases and J by 5 bases, leaving 16 bases between them. The germline CDR1 and CDR2 sequences are LNHNV and YYDKDF (reference sequence). The CDR3, as DNA: TGTGCCACCAGCAGGGACGGACAGCGTGGGACTGAAGCTTTCTTT. The encoded protein is CATSRDGQRGTEAFF. The full variable domain, its missing parts supplied by reference TRBV15 and TRBJ1-1, is DAMVIQNPRYQVTQFGKPVTLSCSQTLNHNVMYWYQQKSSQAPKLLFHYYDKDFNNEADTPDNFQSRRPNTSFCFLDIRSPGLGDTAMYLCATSRDGQRGTEAFFGQGTRLTVV.

The chain links TRBV3-1 (or the pseudogene TRBV3-2) to TRBJ1-6; tentative D call: TRBD1 (5 bases). CDR1 is LGHDT and CDR2 is YNNKEL in the germline V gene (reference sequence). The CDR3 has 15 amino acids. V lost 2 bases and J 10 bases, leaving 15 bases between the germline ends. As DNA, the CDR3 is TGTGCCAGCAGCCAACCTAAACCAGGGATCTCACCCCTCCACTTT. Translation gives CASSQPKPGISPLHF.

The chain combines TRBV28 with TRBJ1-4, with D tentatively TRBD1 (6 bases). Trimming cost V 3 bases and J 7 bases, with 12 bases left between them. This CDR3 region has 14 residues. Germline-derived CDR1 and CDR2 are MDHEN and SYDVKM. The CDR3 loop is CASSLSGTSEKLFF. CDR3 DNA sequence: TGTGCCAGCAGTTTGTCCGGGACAAGTGAAAAACTGTTTTTT.

This chain connects TRBV5-1 to TRBJ2-2; TRBD1 is a possible D gene (6 bases). The CDR3 contains 14 residues. Germline V gene sequence: CDR1 SGHRS, CDR2 YFSETQ. V lost 1 base and J lost 7, with 11 bases in between. Here the CDR3 reads CASSLRTEGGELFF. The CDR3, as DNA: TGCGCCAGCAGCTTGCGGACAGAGGGCGGGGAGCTGTTTTTT.

The sample holds one count of this clone. CDR3 coding DNA: TGTGCCAGTAGTATAGGGCGCGGGAGGGGCAATGAGCAGTTCTTC. It codes for CASSIGRGRGNEQFF. The chain joins TRBV19 to TRBJ2-1, with TRBD2 matching 9 bases. The CDR3 has 15 residues. J was trimmed by 6 bases and V by 1 base; bases with no gene match: 4. In germline, CDR1 is LNHDA, CDR2 SQIVND (reference sequence). Complete variable domain (other parts from reference TRBV19 and TRBJ2-1): DGGITQSPKYLFRKEGQNVTLSCEQNLNHDAMYWYRQDPGQGLRLIYYSQIVNDFQKGDIAEGYSVSREKKESFPLTVTSAQKNPTAFYLCASSIGRGRGNEQFFGPGTRLTVL.

The V and J genes are TRBV6-4 and TRBJ2-7, with 7 bases identical to TRBD2. V gave up 8 bases and J gave up 12 bases; unmatched junction bases: 13. The CDR3 runs 12 residues. Germline V gives CDR1 MRHNA, CDR2 SNTAGT. CDR3 coding DNA: TGTGCCAGCCCCCATCTAGCGGCCCCCCGGTACTTC. Translated: CASPHLAAPRYF.

This clone is a singleton in its sample. The gene calls are TRBV6-5 and TRBJ2-7; possible D gene TRBD1, 6 bases. V lost 7 bases, J lost 2 bases, and 18 bases lay in between. The CDR3 has 15 residues. Per germline, CDR1 MNHEY and CDR2 SVGAGI. The CDR3 loop is CASKLSRGHAYEQYF. CDR3 bases: TGTGCCAGCAAACTTTCCAGGGGTCATGCCTACGAGCAGTACTTC.